This TCR beta chain appears in the sequencing data of a study of shared clonotypes between healthy human individuals. Each donor was a Caucasian adult residing in Nashville, Tennessee. Profiled with immunoSEQ multiplex PCR; TCRdb holds only in-frame clones, not every one. The top ten hold roughly a tenth of the sample, which has about 340,000 clones, more than 60% seen once. V was pared by 0 bases and J by 6 bases, with 12 bases between. The CDR3 totals 15 residues. Germline assignment: CDR1 SGDLS and CDR2 YYNGEE. The chain carries TRBV9 and TRBJ2-2; no definite D call. The TCR comes from a man younger than 45 in good health. The material sequenced was memory CD4+ T cells sorted from blood. Subset noted: CD45RA-negative fraction. The CDR3 DNA sequence: TGTGCCAGCAGCGTAGAAACCCGGTTCCCCGGGGAGCTGTTTTTT. This codes for CASSVETRFPGELFF.